A selection of T cell receptor beta chains follows, all from one sample in a study of shared clonotypes between healthy human individuals. Produced via immunoSEQ multiplex PCR; TCRdb's table is partial and in-frame only. The sample includes roughly 1 million clones, about 75% of them seen just once. Input material: memory CD4+ T cells sorted from blood. The receptors derive from a man aged 18 to 30 in good health. The CDR3 runs from the conserved cysteine through the conserved F or W. The order of the fields is J gene, clone size, CDR3 length, D gene, V gene, CDR3 protein, CDR3 DNA. A D gene is named only where the DNA matches it firmly. For some rows the clone size is stated as once, few or many, or as a class when expanded; others skip it.

>TRBJ1-1|-|13|-|TRBV7-8
CASSPVMGTEAFF
TGTGCCAGCAGCCCCGTAATGGGAACTGAAGCTTTCTTT
>TRBJ2-1|-|16|-|TRBV5-4
CASSSGGPSYYNEQFF
TGTGCCAGCAGCTCAGGGGGGCCGTCCTATTACAATGAGCAGTTCTTC
>TRBJ2-5|-|13|-|TRBV12-5
CASGLSPVETQYF
TGTGCTAGTGGTTTGTCCCCCGTGGAGACCCAGTACTTC
>TRBJ2-3|-|10|-|TRBV20-1
CSVRTDTQYF
TGCAGTGTTCGGACAGATACGCAGTATTTT
>TRBJ2-7|few|15|TRBD1|TRBV7-9
CASSQGTVSSYEQYF
TGTGCCAGCAGCCAAGGGACAGTCAGCTCCTACGAGCAGTACTTC
>TRBJ2-3|few|11|-|TRBV5-6
CASSLVDTQYF
TGTGCCAGCAGCTTGGTCGATACGCAGTATTTT
>TRBJ2-7|-|17|-|TRBV11-2
CASSLGGKGRGLYEQYF
TGTGCCAGCAGCTTAGGAGGGAAGGGTAGAGGTCTTTACGAGCAGTACTTC
>TRBJ2-2|-|16|-|TRBV18
CASSPATGSSTGELFF
TGTGCCAGCTCACCTGCTACAGGGTCAAGCACCGGGGAGCTGTTTTTT
>TRBJ1-1|-|14|-|TRBV7-9
CASSRGEVGTEAFF
TGTGCCAGCAGCCGGGGGGAGGTCGGCACTGAAGCTTTCTTT
>TRBJ1-4|-|13|-|TRBV29-1
CSVRDNQKEKLFF
TGCAGCGTCCGGGACAACCAAAAGGAAAAACTGTTTTTT
>TRBJ1-2|-|15|TRBD1|TRBV5-6
CASSRDRASNYGYTF
TGTGCCAGCAGCCGAGACAGGGCCTCCAACTATGGCTACACCTTC
>TRBJ2-7|few|11|-|TRBV6-1
CASNDDKLQYF
TGTGCCAGCAACGACGACAAACTGCAGTACTTC
>TRBJ2-3|-|12|-|TRBV29-1
CSVSQSMDTQYF
TGCAGCGTCTCACAGTCGATGGATACGCAGTATTTT
>TRBJ2-5|-|15|-|TRBV6-6
CASSYWPPPGETQYF
TGTGCCAGCAGTTACTGGCCCCCACCAGGGGAGACCCAGTACTTC
>TRBJ2-7|-|13|TRBD2|TRBV9
CASSPGLAPRPYF
TGTGCCAGCAGCCCGGGACTAGCCCCTCGTCCGTACTTC
>TRBJ2-7|-|14|-|TRBV18
CASSPTAGSYEQYF
TGTGCCAGCTCACCCACGGCAGGATCCTACGAGCAGTACTTC
>TRBJ2-2|few|12|-|TRBV29-1
CSVDRGTGELFF
TGCAGCGTTGACAGGGGAACCGGGGAGCTGTTTTTT
>TRBJ2-3|few|15|-|TRBV7-2
CASSLWTSSTDTQYF
TGTGCCAGCAGCTTATGGACGTCTAGCACAGATACGCAGTATTTT
>TRBJ1-2|-|14|TRBD1|TRBV27
CASTLTGGFGGYTF
TGTGCCAGCACCCTGACAGGGGGATTTGGGGGCTACACCTTC
>TRBJ1-2|-|13|-|TRBV5-4
CASSLDSNYGYTF
TGTGCCAGCAGCCTGGACAGTAACTATGGCTACACCTTC
>TRBJ2-5|-|20|TRBD2|TRBV9
CASSVEGLAGGGGPYETQYF
TGTGCCAGCAGCGTAGAGGGACTAGCGGGGGGTGGCGGTCCTTATGAGACCCAGTACTTC
>TRBJ2-2|once|17|-|TRBV27
CATQPVTGTWNTGELFF
TGTGCCACCCAGCCGGTTACAGGGACCTGGAACACCGGGGAGCTGTTTTTT
>TRBJ2-5|-|14|TRBD1|TRBV23-1
CASRLDREKETQYF
TGCGCCAGCAGACTCGACAGGGAAAAAGAGACCCAGTACTTC
>TRBJ1-2|few|15|-|TRBV18
CASSPPTSANYGYTF
TGTGCCAGCTCACCACCGACAAGCGCTAACTATGGCTACACCTTC
>TRBJ1-2|-|12|-|TRBV19
CASSMRESGYTF
TGTGCCAGTAGTATGCGAGAGAGTGGCTACACCTTC
>TRBJ2-7|-|15|-|TRBV11-2
CASSPLGKLLYEQYF
TGTGCCAGCAGCCCCTTAGGGAAGCTGCTCTACGAGCAGTACTTC
>TRBJ2-7|-|14|TRBD2|TRBV30
CAWSFSGWSYEQYF
TGTGCCTGGAGTTTTAGCGGGTGGTCCTACGAGCAGTACTTC
>TRBJ2-3|-|15|TRBD2|TRBV19
CASTTSGGHTDTQYF
TGTGCCAGTACCACTAGCGGGGGGCACACAGATACGCAGTATTTT
>TRBJ1-1|-|16|-|TRBV6-5
CASSYNRPGGYTEAFF
TGTGCCAGCAGTTACAATAGGCCTGGGGGGTACACTGAAGCTTTCTTT
>TRBJ2-3|many|16|TRBD2|TRBV10-2
CASRPRASGSSDTQYF
TGCGCCAGCAGGCCCCGGGCTAGCGGGAGTTCAGATACGCAGTATTTT
>TRBJ2-3|-|13|TRBD1|TRBV6-4
CASSTRTGVTQYF
TGTGCCAGCAGTACCCGGACAGGGGTTACGCAGTATTTT
>TRBJ1-5|-|23|-|TRBV21-1
CASSKAVRGRPVNAPNLHQPQHF
TGTGCCAGCAGCAAAGCGGTAAGGGGGCGGCCGGTTAATGCGCCAAATCTTCATCAGCCCCAGCATTTT
>TRBJ2-7|-|15|-|TRBV7-8
CASSITGTQTYEQYF
TGTGCCAGCAGCATAACCGGGACTCAAACCTACGAGCAGTACTTC
>TRBJ1-2|-|14|TRBD1|TRBV27
CASSLSLDRYHYTF
TGTGCCAGCAGTTTATCGTTGGACAGGTATCACTACACCTTC
>TRBJ2-3|-|14|-|TRBV5-1
CASSLGYSTDTQYF
TGCGCCAGCAGCTTGGGGTATAGCACAGATACGCAGTATTTT
>TRBJ2-3|-|17|-|TRBV4-1
CASSQEHPRTVTDTQYF
TGCGCCAGCAGCCAAGAGCACCCGCGGACAGTCACAGATACGCAGTATTTT
>TRBJ1-2|-|13|-|TRBV7-8
CASSPGRVGGYTF
TGTGCCAGCAGCCCGGGACGGGTTGGGGGCTACACCTTC
>TRBJ2-3|-|18|-|TRBV11-3
CASSKEGKLNGATDTQYF
TGTGCCAGCAGCAAAGAGGGGAAACTCAATGGGGCCACAGATACGCAGTATTTT
>TRBJ2-7|few|15|-|TRBV6-5
CASRGRSGGSYEQYF
TGTGCCAGCAGGGGGAGGAGTGGCGGATCCTACGAGCAGTACTTC
>TRBJ2-1|many|15|TRBD2|TRBV13
CASSNSGRAYNEQFF
TGTGCCAGCAGCAATAGCGGGAGGGCCTACAATGAGCAGTTCTTC
>TRBJ1-3|few|13|-|TRBV30
CAWSVLFGNTIYF
TGTGCCTGGAGTGTACTTTTTGGAAACACCATATATTTT